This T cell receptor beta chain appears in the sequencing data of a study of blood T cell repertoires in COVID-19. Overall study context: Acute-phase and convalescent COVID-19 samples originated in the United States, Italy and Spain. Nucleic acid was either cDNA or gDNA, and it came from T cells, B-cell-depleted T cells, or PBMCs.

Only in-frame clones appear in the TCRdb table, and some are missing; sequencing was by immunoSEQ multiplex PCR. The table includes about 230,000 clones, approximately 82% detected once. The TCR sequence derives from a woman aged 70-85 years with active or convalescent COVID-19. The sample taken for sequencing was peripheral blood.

DNA for the CDR3: TGTGCCAGCAGCAGCGGGGACAGGGAAGGTTCACCCCTCCACTTT. Protein product: CASSSGDREGSPLHF. V and J are TRBV21-1 and TRBJ1-6; the table's D call, TRBD1, was not checked against the DNA. TRBV21-1 is tagged as a pseudogene. The CDR3 runs 15 residues.